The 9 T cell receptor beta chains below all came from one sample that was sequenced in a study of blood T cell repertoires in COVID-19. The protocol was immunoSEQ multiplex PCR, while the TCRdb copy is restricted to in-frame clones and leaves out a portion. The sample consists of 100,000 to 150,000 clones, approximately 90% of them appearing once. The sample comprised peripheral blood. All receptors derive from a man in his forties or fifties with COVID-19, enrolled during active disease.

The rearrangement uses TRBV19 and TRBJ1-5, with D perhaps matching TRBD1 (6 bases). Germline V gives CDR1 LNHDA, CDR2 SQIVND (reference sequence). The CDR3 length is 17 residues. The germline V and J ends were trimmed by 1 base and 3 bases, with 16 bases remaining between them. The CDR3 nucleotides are TGTGCCAGTAGTATAGGAACAGGGCTCCTGGACAATCAGCCCCAGCATTTT. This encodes CASSIGTGLLDNQPQHF.

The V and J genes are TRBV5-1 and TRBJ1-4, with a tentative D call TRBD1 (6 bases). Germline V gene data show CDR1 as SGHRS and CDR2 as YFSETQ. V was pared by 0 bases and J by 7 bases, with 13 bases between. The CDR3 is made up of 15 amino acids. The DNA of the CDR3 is TGCGCCAGCAGCTTGGAAGGAACAGGGAGTGAAAAACTGTTTTTT. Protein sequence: CASSLEGTGSEKLFF.

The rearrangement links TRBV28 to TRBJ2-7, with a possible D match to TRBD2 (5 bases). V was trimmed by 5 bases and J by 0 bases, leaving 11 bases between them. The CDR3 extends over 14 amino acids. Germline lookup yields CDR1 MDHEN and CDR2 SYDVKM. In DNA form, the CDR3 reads TGTGCCAGCAGTCGTATCGGGGACTCCTACGAGCAGTACTTC. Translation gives CASSRIGDSYEQYF. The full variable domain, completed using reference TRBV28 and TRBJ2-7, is DVKVTQSSRYLVKRTGEKVFLECVQDMDHENMFWYRQDPGLGLRLIYFSYDVKMKEKGDIPEGYSVSREKKERFSLILESASTNQTSMYLCASSRIGDSYEQYFGPGTRLTVT.

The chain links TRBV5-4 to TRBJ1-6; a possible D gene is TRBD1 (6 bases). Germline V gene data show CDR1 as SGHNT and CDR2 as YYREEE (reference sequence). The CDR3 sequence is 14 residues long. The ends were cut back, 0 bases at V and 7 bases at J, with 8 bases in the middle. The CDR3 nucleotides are TGTGCCAGCAGCTTGGGACAGGTCAATTCACCCCTCCACTTT. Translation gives CASSLGQVNSPLHF.

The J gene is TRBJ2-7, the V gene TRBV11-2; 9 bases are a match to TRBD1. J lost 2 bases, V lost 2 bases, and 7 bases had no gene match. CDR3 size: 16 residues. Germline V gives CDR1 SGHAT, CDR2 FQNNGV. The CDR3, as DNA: TGTGCCAGCAGCTTACGAGGGGGACAGGGACCCTACGAGCAGTACTTC. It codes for CASSLRGGQGPYEQYF.

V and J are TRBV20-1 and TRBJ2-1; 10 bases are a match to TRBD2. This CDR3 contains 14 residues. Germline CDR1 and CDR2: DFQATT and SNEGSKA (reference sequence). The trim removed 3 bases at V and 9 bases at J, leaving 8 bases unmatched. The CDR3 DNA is TGCAGTGCTAGTCTAGCGGGAGCTTTCGGTGAGCAGTTCTTC. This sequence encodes CSASLAGAFGEQFF.

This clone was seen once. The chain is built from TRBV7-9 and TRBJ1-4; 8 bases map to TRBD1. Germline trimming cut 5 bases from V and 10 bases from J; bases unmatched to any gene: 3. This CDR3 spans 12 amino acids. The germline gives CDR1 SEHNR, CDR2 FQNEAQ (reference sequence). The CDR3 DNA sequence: TGTGCCAGCAGCGCGGGGACAGGAAAACTGTTTTTT. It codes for CASSAGTGKLFF.

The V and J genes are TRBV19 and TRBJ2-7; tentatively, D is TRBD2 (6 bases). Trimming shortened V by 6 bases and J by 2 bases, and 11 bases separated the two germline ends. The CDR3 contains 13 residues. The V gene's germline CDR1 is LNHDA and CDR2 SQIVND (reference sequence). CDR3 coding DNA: TGTGCCAGTAGGGAGGGTAGTACCTACGAGCAGTACTTC. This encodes CASREGSTYEQYF.

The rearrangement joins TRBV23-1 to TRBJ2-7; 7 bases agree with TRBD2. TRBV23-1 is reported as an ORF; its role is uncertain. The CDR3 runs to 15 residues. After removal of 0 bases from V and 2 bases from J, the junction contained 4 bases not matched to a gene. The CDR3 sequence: CASSQSRGSAYEQYV. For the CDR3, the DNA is TGCGCCAGCAGTCAATCTCGCGGGAGTGCCTACGAGCAGTACGTC.